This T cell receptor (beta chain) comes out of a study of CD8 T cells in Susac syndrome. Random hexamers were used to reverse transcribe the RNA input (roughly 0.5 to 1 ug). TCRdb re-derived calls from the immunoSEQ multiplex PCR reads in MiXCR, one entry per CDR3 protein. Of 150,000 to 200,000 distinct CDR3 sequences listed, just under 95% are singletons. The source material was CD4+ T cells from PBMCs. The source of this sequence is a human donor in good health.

CDR3 sequence reads: CATSRDRLAGANEQFF. The CDR3 DNA reads as TGTGCCACCAGCAGAGATCGCCTAGCGGGGGCCAATGAGCAGTTCTTC. The chain joins TRBV15 to TRBJ2-1; TRBD2 aligns across 10 bases. J gave up 6 bases and V 0 bases, and 5 bases lay outside the gene matches. This CDR3 has 16 amino acids. CDR1 LNHNV and CDR2 YYDKDF come from the germline V gene (reference sequence).